These 25 T cell receptor beta chains were all obtained from the same sample, sequenced in a study of blood T cell repertoires in COVID-19. Profiling relied on immunoSEQ multiplex PCR, and the TCRdb table lists in-frame clones only, not all of them. This sample carries 35,000 to 45,000 clones, about 91% of them seen once, and the ten largest clones take around 3.5%. Sequences were obtained from peripheral blood. These receptors came from a human donor in a cohort sampled during active COVID-19.

Only one count was recorded for this clone. V usage is TRBV4-3 and J usage is TRBJ1-5; D is unclear. Trimming stripped 1 base from V and 2 bases from J, with 9 bases between. Germline V gives CDR1 LGHNA, CDR2 YSLEER. The CDR3 length is 15 residues. CDR3 in amino acids: CASSQALAGNQPQHF. DNA for the CDR3: TGCGCCAGCAGCCAAGCTTTGGCAGGCAATCAGCCCCAGCATTTT.

CDR3 protein: CASSGMGGYNYGYTF. CDR3 coding DNA: TGTGCCAGCAGCGGTATGGGGGGTTACAACTATGGCTACACCTTC. The chain combines TRBV9 with TRBJ1-2, with D maybe TRBD1 (5 bases). This CDR3 has 15 residues. V dropped 3 bases and J dropped 2 bases, with 14 bases sitting between them. Germline CDR1 and CDR2: SGDLS and YYNGEE.

The sample holds a few counts of this clone. The chain links TRBV13 to TRBJ2-4; D remains ambiguous. The germline V gene encodes CDR1 PRHDT and CDR2 FYEKMQ (reference sequence). Deletions cut 0 bases from V and 3 bases from J, with 9 bases between. The CDR3 is made up of 15 amino acids. CDR3 in amino acids: CASSLGPGGKNIQYF. DNA of the CDR3: TGTGCCAGCAGCTTAGGGCCCGGCGGCAAAAACATTCAGTACTTC.

The chain joins TRBV7-9 to TRBJ2-5; no firm D call. V was cut by 4 bases and J by 1 base, with 4 bases left in between. The CDR3 is 12 residues long. Germline CDR1 is SEHNR and CDR2 is FQNEAQ (reference sequence). CDR3 DNA sequence: TGTGCCAGCAGCTCTTCCCAAGAGACCCAGTACTTC. This sequence encodes CASSSSQETQYF.

This chain connects TRBV9 to TRBJ1-3; a possible D gene is TRBD1 (5 bases). This CDR3 is 17 amino acids long. The germline CDR1 and CDR2 sequences are SGDLS and YYNGEE. Deletions cut 1 base from V and 4 bases from J, with 18 bases between. The CDR3 DNA reads as TGTGCCAGCAGCGTATCCCCCCCAGGGCAGGGAGGAAACACCATATATTTT. It encodes CASSVSPPGQGGNTIYF.

This clone was counted once. The gene calls are TRBV19 and TRBJ2-7; D may be TRBD1 (5 bases). CDR1 and CDR2 (germline): LNHDA, SQIVND (reference sequence). This CDR3 region has 14 residues. V lost 8 bases and J lost 3, with 17 bases in between. CDR3 sequence: CASRPLGQGYEQYF. CDR3 sequence (DNA): TGTGCCAGTCGACCCCTCGGGCAGGGCTACGAGCAGTACTTC.

The chain couples TRBV6-2 or TRBV6-3 to TRBJ1-5; 8 bases agree with TRBD1. This CDR3 has 14 amino acids. Germline lookup yields CDR1 MNHEY and CDR2 SVGEGT. J lost 4 bases, V lost 4 bases, and 3 bases had no gene match. The CDR3 spells CASSSRGPNQPQHF. DNA for the CDR3: TGTGCCAGCAGTTCCAGGGGGCCGAATCAGCCCCAGCATTTT.

V usage is TRBV30 and J usage is TRBJ1-1; D may be TRBD1 (5 bases). With 2 bases removed from V and 11 bases from J, the gap between germline ends came to 12 bases. The germline V gene encodes CDR1 GTSNPN and CDR2 SVGIG (reference sequence). CDR3 length: 11 residues. The CDR3 nucleotides are TGTGCCTGGAGTCCAGGGTTTTGGGCTTTCTTT. Its translation: CAWSPGFWAFF.

This clone is categorized as large. This rearrangement joins TRBV5-1 to TRBJ2-7; TRBD2 might be the D (6 bases). Germline CDR1 and CDR2: SGHRS and YFSETQ. The CDR3 has 11 residues. Trimming shortened V by 6 bases and J by 6 bases, and 10 bases separated the two germline ends. The CDR3 loop is CASTEGLEQYF. CDR3 bases: TGCGCCAGCACGGAGGGCCTCGAGCAGTACTTC.

In this sample, this clone turned up once. The chain carries TRBV19 and TRBJ2-3; possible D gene TRBD1, 5 bases. This CDR3 spans 13 amino acids. V was trimmed by 6 bases and J by 6 bases, leaving 13 bases between them. The germline gives CDR1 LNHDA, CDR2 SQIVND (reference sequence). The CDR3 here is CASRGRASDTQYF. In nucleotides, the CDR3 is TGTGCCAGTAGAGGCAGGGCGTCCGATACGCAGTATTTT. Variable domain in full (rest from reference TRBV19 and TRBJ2-3): DGGITQSPKYLFRKEGQNVTLSCEQNLNHDAMYWYRQDPGQGLRLIYYSQIVNDFQKGDIAEGYSVSREKKESFPLTVTSAQKNPTAFYLCASRGRASDTQYFGPGTRLTVL.

The chain joins TRBV5-1 to TRBJ1-2, with D possibly matching TRBD1 (6 bases). Trimming took 8 bases from V and 0 from J, leaving 14 bases between them. Germline CDR1 and CDR2: SGHRS and YFSETQ. CDR3 size: 14 residues. The CDR3 sequence is CASRGQTTNYGYTF. The CDR3 nucleotides read TGCGCCAGTAGGGGACAAACTACTAACTATGGCTACACCTTC.

This chain links TRBV5-6 with TRBJ2-2; the D gene is possibly TRBD1 (6 bases). Germline V gene sequence: CDR1 SGHDT, CDR2 YYEEEE. The CDR3 has 15 amino acids. Between the trimmed V and J ends, which lost 1 base and 2 bases, there was a span of 9 bases. The CDR3 loop reads CASSLPGVNTGELFF. In DNA, the CDR3 is TGTGCCAGCAGCTTGCCAGGGGTTAACACCGGGGAGCTGTTTTTT.

The genes are TRBV2 and TRBJ1-5; D call uncertain. The CDR3 is 14 amino acids. V lost 3 bases to trimming and J lost 7 bases, with 13 bases between them. In germline, CDR1 is SNHLY, CDR2 FYNNEI. The CDR3 loop reads CASSDGWAQQPQHF. Written as DNA, the CDR3 is TGTGCCAGCAGTGATGGCTGGGCCCAGCAGCCCCAGCATTTT.

The chain recombines TRBV6-1 with TRBJ2-4; TRBD1 might be the D (9 bases). This CDR3 has 15 amino acids. V gave up 4 bases and J gave up 3 bases, with 13 bases separating them. Germline V gives CDR1 MNHNS, CDR2 SASEGT. The CDR3 coding sequence is TGTGCCAGCAGTGTAGCGGGACAGGGCAAAAACATTCAGTACTTC. Translating gives CASSVAGQGKNIQYF.

The V and J genes are TRBV7-6 and TRBJ2-3; 7 bases match TRBD1. This CDR3 has 16 residues. From germline, CDR1 is SGHVS and CDR2 FNYEAQ. Trimming took 1 base from V and 1 from J; bases not matched to a gene: 5. This CDR3 is CASSLVTGQGTDTQYF. The CDR3 region has the DNA TGTGCCAGCAGCTTAGTCACTGGACAGGGCACAGATACGCAGTATTTT.

V usage is TRBV15 and J usage is TRBJ1-5, with 7 nucleotides matching TRBD1. With 0 bases clipped from V and 5 bases from J, the junction kept 4 bases outside the gene matches. The V gene's germline CDR1 is LNHNV and CDR2 YYDKDF (reference sequence). The CDR3 loop spans 15 amino acids. This CDR3 is CATSREGQQHQPQHF. CDR3 sequence (DNA): TGTGCCACCAGCAGAGAGGGACAGCAACATCAGCCCCAGCATTTT. The full variable domain, rest sourced from reference TRBV15 and TRBJ1-5, is DAMVIQNPRYQVTQFGKPVTLSCSQTLNHNVMYWYQQKSSQAPKLLFHYYDKDFNNEADTPDNFQSRRPNTSFCFLDIRSPGLGDTAMYLCATSREGQQHQPQHFGDGTRLSIL.

The rearrangement links TRBV9 to TRBJ2-7, with 12 bases lining up with TRBD2. The CDR3 is 16 residues long. With V trimmed by 4 bases and J by 6 bases, 11 bases remained unmatched. Germline CDR1 SGDLS, CDR2 YYNGEE. The CDR3 bases are TGTGCCAGCAGCCCCCAGACTAGCGGGAGTTTAAGCGAGCAGTACTTC. This sequence encodes CASSPQTSGSLSEQYF. Using reference TRBV9 and TRBJ2-7 for the parts outside the CDR3, the full variable domain is DSGVTQTPKHLITATGQRVTLRCSPRSGDLSVYWYQQSLDQGLQFLIQYYNGEERAKGNILERFSAQQFPDLHSELNLSSLELGDSALYFCASSPQTSGSLSEQYFGPGTRLTVT.

V is TRBV5-1 and J is TRBJ2-3; 10 bases line up with TRBD2. With V trimmed by 5 bases and J by 5 bases, 11 bases remained unmatched. The CDR3 consists of 16 residues. CDR1 SGHRS and CDR2 YFSETQ come from the germline V gene. CDR3 amino acids: CASSKWASGSVDTQYF. The CDR3 coding sequence is TGCGCCAGCAGTAAGTGGGCTAGCGGGAGTGTAGATACGCAGTATTTT. The variable domain in full, with the rest retrieved from reference TRBV5-1 and TRBJ2-3, is KAGVTQTPRYLIKTRGQQVTLSCSPISGHRSVSWYQQTPGQGLQFLFEYFSETQRNKGNFPGRFSGRQFSNSRSEMNVSTLELGDSALYLCASSKWASGSVDTQYFGPGTRLTVL.

The chain uses TRBV6-5 and TRBJ2-6; 9 bases agree with TRBD1. CDR1 MNHEY and CDR2 SVGAGI come from the germline V gene. The CDR3 loop spans 15 amino acids. J was trimmed by 3 bases and V by 7 bases; bases with no gene match: 4. CDR3 nucleotide sequence: TGTGCCAGCATTAGGACAGGGGATGGGGCCAACGTCCTGACTTTC. Amino acid sequence: CASIRTGDGANVLTF.

V usage is TRBV11-2 and J usage is TRBJ1-1, with a tentative D call TRBD1 (5 bases). The CDR3 runs to 12 residues. Trimming removed 4 bases at V and 4 bases at J, with 7 bases between. CDR1 is SGHAT, CDR2 FQNNGV, per germline. The DNA for the CDR3 is TGTGCCAGCAGCTCAGGGTTCACTGAAGCTTTCTTT. It yields the protein CASSSGFTEAFF.

This sequence joins TRBV6-5 and TRBJ2-5; TRBD1 is a possible D gene (6 bases). The CDR3 loop spans 14 amino acids. Per germline, CDR1 MNHEY and CDR2 SVGAGI. V was clipped by 0 bases and J by 2 bases, with 7 bases between them. The CDR3 loop reads CASSYSDRQETQYF. The CDR3 DNA reads TGTGCCAGCAGTTACTCTGACAGGCAAGAGACCCAGTACTTC.

This chain's CDR3 is CASSEFRTGAGYTF. CDR3 nucleotide sequence: TGTGCCAGCAGTGAATTTCGGACAGGGGCTGGCTACACCTTC. V usage is TRBV2 and J usage is TRBJ1-2, with 9 nucleotides matching TRBD1. This CDR3 has 14 amino acids. The V segment lost 2 bases and the J segment 7 bases; nucleotides outside the gene matches: 5. Germline V gene sequence: CDR1 SNHLY, CDR2 FYNNEI.

This clone was seen more than once but under ten times. The rearrangement uses TRBV3-1 (or the pseudogene TRBV3-2) and TRBJ1-2, with TRBD1 matching over 10 bases. Germline V CDR1 and CDR2: LGHDT, YNNKEL (reference sequence). Germline trimming cut 2 bases from V and 6 bases from J; bases unmatched to any gene: 9. CDR3 length: 16 amino acids. The CDR3 region is CASSQLNGQGVDGYTF. In nucleotides, the CDR3 is TGTGCCAGCAGCCAATTAAACGGACAGGGGGTAGATGGCTACACCTTC.

This clone was observed a single time. This chain links TRBV27 with TRBJ2-3; TRBD2 matches 7 bases. This CDR3 is built from 18 residues. After removal of 2 bases from V and 0 bases from J, the junction contained 11 bases not matched to a gene. Germline V gene data show CDR1 as MNHEY and CDR2 as SMNVEV (reference sequence). The CDR3 here is CASSLGPTGGSSTDTQYF. CDR3 bases: TGTGCCAGCAGTTTAGGCCCAACGGGAGGATCTAGCACAGATACGCAGTATTTT.

The chain joins TRBV7-9 to TRBJ2-3; the D gene is possibly TRBD1 (5 bases). This CDR3 has 15 amino acids. Trimming pared 1 base from V and 0 bases from J, leaving 8 bases between. Germline CDR1 reads SEHNR; CDR2 reads FQNEAQ (reference sequence). This CDR3 reads CASSLGTTSTDTQYF. The CDR3 DNA follows: TGTGCCAGCAGCTTAGGGACAACAAGCACAGATACGCAGTATTTT.